The 21 T cell receptor beta chains presented below share a single source sample, sequenced in a study of shared clonotypes between healthy human individuals. Naivety among CD8 cells was defined by CD45RO negativity and positive CCR7 selection, thereby excluding terminally differentiated effector memory CD45RA+ cells. Using immunoSEQ multiplex PCR, the repertoire was profiled, and TCRdb retains in-frame clones only, with some absent. The sample has 1.5 million to 2.5 million clones; about 95% are singletons. The sample consisted of naive CD8+ T cells sorted from blood. These receptor sequences come from a man aged 18 to 30 in good health.

The chain has TRBV11-2 and TRBJ1-1; D is uncertain. This CDR3 has 16 amino acids. The germline V and J ends were trimmed by 2 bases and 1 base, with 14 bases remaining between them. Germline V gives CDR1 SGHAT, CDR2 FQNNGV. CDR3 region: CASSLSFFHANTEAFF. As DNA, the CDR3 is TGTGCCAGCAGCTTATCGTTTTTCCACGCGAACACTGAAGCTTTCTTT.

The V gene is TRBV27, the J gene TRBJ2-2, with D perhaps matching TRBD1 (5 bases). Germline V CDR1 and CDR2: MNHEY, SMNVEV (reference sequence). CDR3 length: 14 residues. The V end was cut by 7 bases, the J end by 3 bases, with 12 bases between. CDR3 sequence (DNA): TGTGCCAGCACCATAGGGGCTTACACCGGGGAGCTGTTTTTT. Translating it yields CASTIGAYTGELFF.

This clone occurred a few times. The CDR3 DNA reads as TGTGCCAGCAGGGACAGGGGAGAGTACGAGCAGTACTTC. Its translation: CASRDRGEYEQYF. The chain couples TRBV6-5 to TRBJ2-7; 9 bases fit TRBD1. Germline loops: CDR1 MNHEY, CDR2 SVGAGI. J was trimmed by 4 bases and V by 6 bases; bases with no gene match: 4. This CDR3 contains 13 residues.

This clone is a singleton in its sample. This chain connects TRBV6-6 to TRBJ1-3; no firm D call. The V and J ends lost 2 bases and 2 bases respectively, with 10 bases between them. The CDR3 spans 15 residues. The germline V gene encodes CDR1 MNHNY and CDR2 SVGAGI (reference sequence). CDR3 sequence: CASSYTTVAGNTIYF. DNA for the CDR3: TGTGCCAGCAGTTACACTACAGTTGCTGGAAACACCATATATTTT.

As concerns this clone: Other DNA sequences of this sample code for an identical CDR3. The chain uses TRBV6-5 and TRBJ1-5, with TRBD1 as a possible D gene (6 bases). V gave up 2 bases and J gave up 5 bases, with 10 bases separating them. The CDR3 has 14 residues. CDR1 is MNHEY, CDR2 SVGAGI, per germline. The CDR3 coding sequence is TGTGCCAGCAGTTACAGGGAGGGGGATCAGCCCCAGCATTTT. It specifies CASSYREGDQPQHF.

This clone was observed a single time. Other DNA variants within this sample encode the same CDR3. J is TRBJ2-5 and V is TRBV27, with 14 positions matching TRBD2. With 6 bases clipped from V and 5 bases from J, the junction kept 8 bases outside the gene matches. CDR3 length equals 16 residues. Germline V gene data show CDR1 as MNHEY and CDR2 as SMNVEV (reference sequence). CDR3 DNA sequence: TGTGCCAGCAGCCCAGGGACTAGCGGGGGCCGGGAGACCCAGTACTTC. Residues: CASSPGTSGGRETQYF.

This chain connects TRBV2 to TRBJ2-1; 7 bases align to TRBD1. The CDR3 consists of 14 residues. V trimming: 6 bases; J trimming: 4 bases; junction bases outside the gene matches: 6. Germline lookup yields CDR1 SNHLY and CDR2 FYNNEI. In DNA form, the CDR3 reads TGTGCCAGCAGCTTAGGGACAGCTTACAATGAGCAGTTCTTC. It is translated as CASSLGTAYNEQFF.

V is TRBV21-1 and J is TRBJ1-2. TRBV21-1 is classified as a pseudogene. This CDR3 region has 15 residues. Written as DNA, the CDR3 is TGTGCCAGCAGCAAAGGGGTCAGGGACCACTATGGCTACACCTTC. This encodes CASSKGVRDHYGYTF.

As to this clone: Different DNA sequences within this sample yield the same CDR3. The chain uses TRBV9 and TRBJ2-7; D tentatively fits TRBD1 or TRBD2 (5 bases each). V dropped 0 bases and J dropped 2 bases, with 9 bases sitting between them. The CDR3 covers 14 residues. The V gene's germline CDR1 is SGDLS and CDR2 YYNGEE. The DNA of the CDR3 is TGTGCCAGCAGCGTAGGGGGACGGACCTACGAGCAGTACTTC. The encoded protein is CASSVGGRTYEQYF.

With respect to this clone: The same CDR3 also results from other DNA sequences found in this sample. The CDR3 DNA is TGTGCCAGCAGTTACTTTCAGGGGTCGTACGAGCAGTACTTC. Encoded protein: CASSYFQGSYEQYF. This chain connects TRBV6-5 to TRBJ2-7, with a possible D match to TRBD1 (6 bases). Germline CDR1 MNHEY, CDR2 SVGAGI. V lost 1 base, J lost 4 bases, and 11 bases lay in between. The CDR3 loop spans 14 amino acids.

The V gene is TRBV30, the J gene TRBJ2-3; 7 bases are shared with TRBD2. Losses at the gene ends were 5 bases for V and 2 bases for J; bases not matched to a gene: 10. Germline values: CDR1 GTSNPN, CDR2 SVGIG (reference sequence). This CDR3 is built from 15 residues. As DNA, the CDR3 is TGTGCCTGGGGAGCAACGGGGGGATTCACAGATACGCAGTATTTT. The encoded protein is CAWGATGGFTDTQYF.

The CDR3: CASSLTEYTGELFF. CDR3 in DNA: TGTGCCAGCAGTTTAACGGAATATACCGGGGAGCTGTTTTTT. J is TRBJ2-2 and V is TRBV28; D call uncertain. Germline CDR1 MDHEN, CDR2 SYDVKM. This CDR3 is 14 amino acids long. Trimming pared 2 bases from V and 5 bases from J, leaving 9 bases between.

V usage is TRBV4-1 and J usage is TRBJ2-7; tentatively, D is TRBD1 or TRBD2 (5 bases each). Germline values: CDR1 MGHRA, CDR2 YSYEKL. V lost 5 bases, J lost 5 bases, and 16 bases lay in between. This CDR3 has 14 residues. CDR3 nucleotides: TGCGCCAGCAGCGGTACCGGGGCTTACCACGAGCAGTACTTC. Protein: CASSGTGAYHEQYF.

Comments on this clone: Other nucleotide sequences in the sample specify the same CDR3. The chain recombines TRBV27 with TRBJ2-7, with unresolved D. Germline CDR1 MNHEY, CDR2 SMNVEV (reference sequence). Trimming removed 3 bases at V and 1 base at J, with 10 bases between. This CDR3 has 14 amino acids. CDR3 protein: CASSFRAGSYEQYF. CDR3 DNA sequence: TGTGCCAGCAGTTTTAGGGCAGGATCCTACGAGCAGTACTTC.

CDR3 nucleotides: TGTGCCAGCACCCCGGGACAGTTGAACACCGGGGAGCTGTTTTTT. Amino acids: CASTPGQLNTGELFF. The chain recombines TRBV6-1 with TRBJ2-2; 7 bases align to TRBD1. The CDR3 spans 15 residues. Germline CDR1 is MNHNS and CDR2 is SASEGT. V lost 7 bases and J lost 1; bases outside the gene matches: 6.

CDR3 loop: CASSDSDSRFYEQYF. The CDR3 bases are TGTGCCAGCAGTGACTCAGACTCCCGATTCTACGAGCAGTACTTC. The chain uses TRBV6-4 and TRBJ2-7; D is unresolved. This CDR3 region has 15 residues. V was shortened by 0 bases and J by 3 bases, with 12 bases between the two germline ends. Germline lookup yields CDR1 MRHNA and CDR2 SNTAGT.

V gene TRBV13 combines with J gene TRBJ1-6; D is perhaps TRBD1 (6 bases). The germline V gene encodes CDR1 PRHDT and CDR2 FYEKMQ (reference sequence). With 0 bases removed from V and 9 bases from J, the gap between germline ends came to 12 bases. The length of the CDR3 is 15 residues. The CDR3 loop is CASSLGPGVSSPLHF. In DNA form, the CDR3 reads TGTGCCAGCAGCTTAGGCCCAGGGGTGAGTTCACCCCTCCACTTT.

The gene calls are TRBV2 and TRBJ2-2, with a possible D match to TRBD1 (5 bases). Trimming took 5 bases from V and 6 from J, leaving 13 bases between them. CDR3 size: 14 residues. Germline V CDR1 and CDR2: SNHLY, FYNNEI. CDR3 sequence (DNA): TGTGCCAGCAGTATCCTACAGGTACCCGGGGAGCTGTTTTTT. It specifies CASSILQVPGELFF.

V usage is TRBV28 and J usage is TRBJ1-2; a possible D gene is TRBD1 (5 bases). The germline V and J ends were trimmed by 5 bases and 2 bases, with 15 bases remaining between them. The CDR3 covers 15 residues. The germline CDR1 and CDR2 sequences are MDHEN and SYDVKM. This CDR3 is CASSDPGLDNYGYTF. CDR3 coding DNA: TGTGCCAGCAGTGATCCGGGACTGGACAACTATGGCTACACCTTC.

This chain links TRBV4-2 with TRBJ1-6; TRBD1 is a possible D gene (6 bases). The CDR3 covers 15 residues. Germline assignment: CDR1 LGHNA and CDR2 YNFKEQ. V shed 0 bases and J shed 7 bases, with 10 bases lying between them. CDR3 amino acids: CASSQEGGPNSPLHF. Here the CDR3 DNA reads TGTGCCAGCAGCCAAGAAGGGGGGCCCAATTCACCCCTCCACTTT.

Worth noting for this clone: The sample contains more than one DNA sequence encoding this CDR3. The rearrangement joins TRBV13 to TRBJ2-2; TRBD1 aligns across 12 bases. This CDR3 spans 15 amino acids. J gave up 5 bases and V 5 bases, and 3 bases lay outside the gene matches. Germline CDR1 PRHDT, CDR2 FYEKMQ (reference sequence). The CDR3 sequence is CASSLGQGATGELFF. DNA of the CDR3: TGTGCCAGCAGCCTGGGACAGGGGGCGACCGGGGAGCTGTTTTTT.